This T cell receptor (beta chain) was sequenced during a study of T cell responses to AZD1222 COVID-19 vaccine. Overall study findings and caveats: Only after the peak T cell response were repertoires sampled. Donors in the cohort were predominantly white British and more often female, and clonal diversity was possibly underestimated.

Profiled with immunoSEQ multiplex PCR; TCRdb holds only in-frame clones, not every one. The sample contains around 110,000 clones, around 88% of which appear only once. On this clone: Antigen: not known.

Source: peripheral blood, taken on day 0 of AZD1222 vaccination. This receptor was obtained from an adult in good health.

As DNA, the CDR3 is TGTGCCAGCAGTTCAAACAGGGCAGGGGAAAAACTGTTTTTT. Translating it yields CASSSNRAGEKLFF. The chain has TRBV27 and TRBJ1-4, with D possibly being TRBD1 (6 bases). Trimming shortened V by 4 bases and J by 8 bases, and 14 bases separated the two germline ends. This CDR3 contains 14 residues. CDR1 is MNHEY, CDR2 SMNVEV, per germline (reference sequence).